A selection of T cell receptor beta chains follows, all from one sample in a study of PD-1 blockade in classical Hodgkin lymphoma. Sequencing was performed with immunoSEQ multiplex PCR; in TCRdb, only in-frame clones are kept and a portion is missing. The repertoire includes roughly 41,000 clones, roughly 88% of them detected once, and 7% to 9% sits in the top ten. The source was peripheral blood mononuclear cells (PBMCs), collected before the second cycle of nivolumab. Receptor source: a human donor with classical Hodgkin lymphoma. The CDR3 runs from the conserved cysteine through the conserved F or W.

CDR3 length: 15
V gene: TRBV5-1
J gene: TRBJ2-7
CDR3 protein: CASSLEAGIYYEQYF

CDR3 length: 15
V gene: TRBV11-3
J gene: TRBJ1-1
CDR3 protein: CASTGGRDLNTEAFF

CDR3 length: 14
V gene: TRBV14
J gene: TRBJ1-2
CDR3 protein: CASSQDPRDYGYTF

CDR3 length: 14
V gene: TRBV19
J gene: TRBJ1-5
CDR3 protein: CASSSTGPNQPQHF

CDR3 length: 13
V gene: TRBV19
J gene: TRBJ2-7
CDR3 protein: CASSIAVSYEQYF

CDR3 length: 13
V gene: TRBV30
J gene: TRBJ1-3
CDR3 protein: CAWRKVSGNTIYF

CDR3 length: 16
V gene: TRBV30
J gene: TRBJ1-1
CDR3 protein: CAWSSMKQRLNTEAFF

CDR3 length: 14
V gene: TRBV7-6
J gene: TRBJ2-7
CDR3 protein: CASSLGQAPYEQYF

CDR3 length: 17
V gene: TRBV27
J gene: TRBJ1-2
CDR3 protein: CASSLGTAGKVVGGYTF

CDR3 length: 17
V gene: TRBV10-2
J gene: TRBJ1-3
CDR3 protein: CASSESNSAYSGNTIYF

CDR3 length: 15
V gene: TRBV11-2
J gene: TRBJ2-5
CDR3 protein: CASSLGLGPGETQYF

CDR3 length: 11
V gene: TRBV5-4
J gene: TRBJ2-3
CDR3 protein: CASSLPDTQYF

CDR3 length: 13
V gene: TRBV9
J gene: TRBJ1-1
CDR3 protein: CASSPGLNTEAFF

CDR3 length: 15
V gene: TRBV11-3
J gene: TRBJ1-1
CDR3 protein: CASSPMAGRGTEAFF

CDR3 length: 16
V gene: TRBV5-8
J gene: TRBJ1-3
CDR3 protein: CASSLPGGGSGNTIYF

CDR3 length: 14
V gene: TRBV19
J gene: TRBJ1-2
CDR3 protein: CASSIIWGKDGYTF

CDR3 length: 16
V gene: TRBV4-1
J gene: TRBJ2-2
CDR3 protein: CASSFHHRGYGGELFF

CDR3 length: 14
V gene: TRBV5-6
J gene: TRBJ1-6
CDR3 protein: CASSFSLLGSPLHF

CDR3 length: 15
V gene: TRBV7-3
J gene: TRBJ2-3
CDR3 protein: CASSLTGGPSDTQYF

CDR3 length: 17
V gene: TRBV15
J gene: TRBJ2-1
CDR3 protein: CATSREWRTPLYNEQFF

CDR3 length: 15
V gene: TRBV6-5
J gene: TRBJ1-5
CDR3 protein: CASGKGPKSNQPQHF

CDR3 length: 12
V gene: TRBV6-6
J gene: TRBJ1-2
CDR3 protein: CASSLPSDGYTF

CDR3 length: 16
V gene: TRBV7-6
J gene: TRBJ2-1
CDR3 protein: CASSFYSGRAANEQFF

CDR3 length: 14
V gene: TRBV6-6
J gene: TRBJ2-2
CDR3 protein: CASSYGPNTGELFF

CDR3 length: 17
V gene: TRBV5-1
J gene: TRBJ2-3
CDR3 protein: CASSLETPISFPDTQYF

CDR3 length: 14
V gene: TRBV30
J gene: TRBJ1-3
CDR3 protein: CASSPVLSGNTIYF

CDR3 length: 15
V gene: TRBV2
J gene: TRBJ1-5
CDR3 protein: CASSEGDRENQPQHF

CDR3 length: 14
V gene: TRBV5-1
J gene: TRBJ1-2
CDR3 protein: CASSSAGGRNGYTF

CDR3 length: 15
V gene: TRBV6-5
J gene: TRBJ2-4
CDR3 protein: CASSYSPLGKNIQYF